This T cell receptor (beta chain) originates from a study of metastatic and nonmetastatic thyroid tumors. In the study overall: For malignant and benign thyroid patients, tumor or nodule tissue and blood were the sources whose repertoires were compared.

Using MiXCR, TCRdb reanalyzed the PCR reads. Of about 32,000 clones listed, around 33% are singletons. In this sample, this clone turned up once. No treatment had been given to any patient before thyroid surgery. The clonotype originates from a female donor with papillary thyroid cancer or a benign thyroid nodule (not recorded which). Some clones in this sample may be carry-over from other donors' samples. Sequencing used tumor tissue.

CDR3 DNA sequence: TGCAGTGCTAGAGATCTGGTGACAGGGGGCGCTGGGGCCAACGTCCTGACTTTC. Translating gives CSARDLVTGGAGANVLTF. The chain joins TRBV20-1 to TRBJ2-6, with TRBD1 matching 10 bases. CDR3 length equals 18 residues. Germline lookup yields CDR1 DFQATT and CDR2 SNEGSKA (reference sequence). Losses at the gene ends were 0 bases for V and 2 bases for J; bases not matched to a gene: 7.